Below, one T cell receptor beta chain is given with its context. Assay used: immunoSEQ multiplex PCR; TCRdb lists only in-frame clones, some missing. The sample contains approximately 160,000 clones, roughly 92% of which appear only once. The sample originates from a study of control samples from healthy donors and cancer patients. The germline CDR1 and CDR2 sequences are MDHEN and SYDVKM. Trimming cost V 4 bases and J 3 bases, with 13 bases left between them. The CDR3 runs to 15 residues. The sequencing input was blood. The sequence derives from a woman in her 30s in good health. V is TRBV28 and J is TRBJ1-3; D might be TRBD1 (6 bases). CDR3 amino acids: CASSSLTGLGNTIYF. The DNA for the CDR3 is TGTGCCAGCAGTTCACTCACAGGGCTTGGAAACACCATATATTTT. The full variable domain, its missing parts supplied by reference TRBV28 and TRBJ1-3, is DVKVTQSSRYLVKRTGEKVFLECVQDMDHENMFWYRQDPGLGLRLIYFSYDVKMKEKGDIPEGYSVSREKKERFSLILESASTNQTSMYLCASSSLTGLGNTIYFGEGSWLTVV.